This TCR beta chain was sequenced in a study of T cell repertoires in cytomegalovirus infection. Study-wide context: Public TCR beta signatures marked donors with CMV infection and the matching HLA. Overall study findings and caveats: Clonotypes of TCR beta that were HLA-C-restricted and CMV-specific dominated the ex vivo response. The cumulative frequency of public TCR beta families identified carriers of CMV plus the relevant HLA.

This clonotype has just a few counts. Antigen: not known. MiXCR was run by TCRdb on the reads, yielding one entry per CDR3 protein. The repertoire holds hundreds of thousands of distinct CDR3 sequences, roughly a third seen once, with roughly an eighth in the top ten. The specimen sequenced was PBMCs. The TCR sequence derives from a human donor in good health (CMV status not recorded). Some clones in this sample may be carry-over from other donors' samples.

The CDR3 region has the DNA TGTGCCAGCACTCGAGGACAGGGAGGGAACACTGAAGCTTTCTTT. Translation gives CASTRGQGGNTEAFF. V is TRBV2 and J is TRBJ1-1; 8 positions agree with TRBD1. V trimming: 7 bases; J trimming: 1 base; junction bases outside the gene matches: 8. The V gene's germline CDR1 is SNHLY and CDR2 FYNNEI. This CDR3 spans 15 amino acids.